This TCR beta chain was profiled in a study of cytomegalovirus exposure and HLA in healthy donors. The study ran its PCR with 60 Vbeta and 13 Jbeta primers. TCRdb's table, derived via immunoSEQ multiplex PCR, lists solely in-frame clones and lacks some. The repertoire holds fewer than 120,000 clones, with about 90% as singletons. The germline CDR1 and CDR2 sequences are SGHAT and FQNNGV. V was clipped by 2 bases and J by 1 base, with 5 bases between them. The CDR3 runs to 13 residues. The material sequenced was PBMCs. The chain recombines TRBV11-2 with TRBJ1-1, with no clear D. The TCR was taken from a man aged 35-49 years in good health and CMV-seronegative. CDR3 protein: CASSLSENTEAFF. In nucleotides, the CDR3 is TGTGCCAGCAGCTTAAGCGAGAACACTGAAGCTTTCTTT.